Listed below are T cell receptor beta chains from one sample, sequenced in a study of OX40 agonist ivuxolimab in advanced cancers. Clones were sequenced by immunoSEQ multiplex PCR, and TCRdb holds only the in-frame ones, with some missing. The repertoire has approximately 59,000 clones, just under 85% of them found once; the top ten carry 3.5% to 4%. The sample here was CD4+ or CD8+ T cells sorted from blood, taken in a trial of the OX40 agonist ivuxolimab. The source is an adult with an advanced solid tumor such as melanoma, head and neck, liver or kidney cancer. Both conserved end residues are part of each CDR3. The D gene is left open where the match is weak. Clone size is shown for a subset of rows, as once, few, many or a class of expanded clone.

d_call	v_call	j_call	clone_size	cdr3_nt	cdr3_aa
-	TRBV28	TRBJ1-2	-	TGTGCCAGCAGTTTACCCATCATCGACACCTCCGTTTATGGCTACACCTTC	CASSLPIIDTSVYGYTF
-	TRBV27	TRBJ2-1	-	TGTGCCAGCAGTTCAGCCCCAATCTCCTACAATGAGCAGTTCTTC	CASSSAPISYNEQFF
-	TRBV15	TRBJ2-5	-	TGTGCCACCAGCAGAGATTCGGGGTACCAAGAGACCCAGTACTTC	CATSRDSGYQETQYF
TRBD2	TRBV2	TRBJ2-7	-	TGTGCCAGCAGGTCTAGCGGCTCTTCCGAGCAGTACTTC	CASRSSGSSEQYF
-	TRBV7-7	TRBJ2-3	-	TGTGCTAGCAGCCCCGACACTGGCACAGATACGCAGTATTTT	CASSPDTGTDTQYF
TRBD1	TRBV4-2	TRBJ2-4	-	TGTGCCAGCAGCCAAGATGGGGACAGTAAAAACATTCAGTACTTC	CASSQDGDSKNIQYF
TRBD2	TRBV6-1	TRBJ2-5	-	TGTGCCAGCAGCTTCGGACTAGCGGGAGAGACCCAGTACTTC	CASSFGLAGETQYF
-	TRBV9	TRBJ2-1	-	TGTGCCAGCAGCGTAGTATCTCCGCCGGGGGATGAGCAGTTCTTC	CASSVVSPPGDEQFF
TRBD2	TRBV7-9	TRBJ2-7	-	TGTGCCAGCAGCTCCACTAGCGGGAACGAGCAGTACTTC	CASSSTSGNEQYF
-	TRBV4-3	TRBJ2-1	-	TGCGCCACCTCAGGGGCGGCTTACTCCTACAATGAGCAGTTCTTC	CATSGAAYSYNEQFF
TRBD1	TRBV7-6	TRBJ2-1	-	TGTGCCAGCAGCGAATACAGGGGGCGCGACAATGAGCAGTTCTTC	CASSEYRGRDNEQFF
TRBD2	TRBV10-3	TRBJ2-1	-	TGTGCCATCAGTGAGCCTCGATGGGGTGAGCGGGAGCTTCAAAATGAGCAGTTCTTC	CAISEPRWGERELQNEQFF
-	TRBV28	TRBJ2-7	-	TGTGCCAGCAAAGGACTGATAGAATACGAGCAGTACTTC	CASKGLIEYEQYF
-	TRBV4-3	TRBJ1-1	-	TGCGCCAGCAGCCCCTCGGACAGACAGAACACTGAAGCTTTCTTT	CASSPSDRQNTEAFF
-	TRBV7-9	TRBJ1-5	-	TGTGCCAGCAGCTCGAGGGAGGGTAATCAGCCCCAGCATTTT	CASSSREGNQPQHF
TRBD2	TRBV19	TRBJ2-5	-	TGTGCCAGTAGTATACTAGCGGGAGGCACCCAAGAGACCCAGTACTTC	CASSILAGGTQETQYF
-	TRBV28	TRBJ1-5	-	TGTGCCAGCAGCCCTCGTGACGGTAGCAATCAGCCCCAGCATTTT	CASSPRDGSNQPQHF
-	TRBV30	TRBJ2-5	-	TGTGCCTGGAGTGTGCGTGGGGCGGGGAAAGAGACCCAGTACTTC	CAWSVRGAGKETQYF
-	TRBV10-2	TRBJ1-1	-	TGCGCCCCCCCCACGTTGAACACTGAAGCTTTCTTT	CAPPTLNTEAFF
-	TRBV7-2	TRBJ2-5	once	TGTGCCAGCACCCGAATAGCGACCCAATTGGAGACCCAGTACTTC	CASTRIATQLETQYF
-	TRBV5-4	TRBJ2-7	-	TGTGCCAGCAGCTTGGACAGTGCGTCCTACGAGCAGTACTTC	CASSLDSASYEQYF
-	TRBV5-1	TRBJ2-3	-	TGCGCCAGCAAGGTGGCAGACCTCACAGATACGCAGTATTTT	CASKVADLTDTQYF
-	TRBV21-1	TRBJ2-2	-	TGTGCCAGCAGCAAAGAATGGACCCCGGGACAGATATTAGAAGAAAACACCGGGGAGCTGTTTTTT	CASSKEWTPGQILEENTGELFF
TRBD1	TRBV10-1	TRBJ2-3	-	TGCGCCAGCAGTGGAGGACAGGGGCCATTTTCTAGCACAGATACGCAGTATTTT	CASSGGQGPFSSTDTQYF
-	TRBV5-1	TRBJ2-1	once	TGCGCCAGCAGCTTGGCCCTCAGGAATGAGCAGTTCTTC	CASSLALRNEQFF
-	TRBV6-8	TRBJ2-3	-	TGTGCCAGCAGTCCTGGGGATACGCAGTATTTT	CASSPGDTQYF
TRBD1	TRBV9	TRBJ2-3	-	TGTGCCAGCAGCGTAGAACAGGGGGCCTCTTGGGAGTCAAGCACAGATACGCAGTATTTT	CASSVEQGASWESSTDTQYF
-	TRBV27	TRBJ2-1	-	TGTGCCAGCAGTTTCGGAGCGAGCTCCTACAATGAGCAGTTCTTC	CASSFGASSYNEQFF
-	TRBV10-1	TRBJ2-2	-	TGCGCCAGCAGCCGGACCCGCTACACCGGGGAGCTGTTTTTT	CASSRTRYTGELFF
-	TRBV7-2	TRBJ1-1	-	TGTGCCAGCAGCTTTTATTCGAACACTGAAGCTTTCTTT	CASSFYSNTEAFF
-	TRBV27	TRBJ1-1	-	TGTGCCAGCAGAATTGCCAGGGATTTGAACACTGAAGCTTTCTTT	CASRIARDLNTEAFF
-	TRBV5-8	TRBJ2-1	-	TGTGCCAGCCTTAGAGCTTTTAGGGCCGGGGGGCAGTTCTTC	CASLRAFRAGGQFF
-	TRBV6-5	TRBJ1-3	-	TGTGCCAGCAGACAACAGGGCTCTGGAAACACCATATATTTT	CASRQQGSGNTIYF
TRBD1	TRBV19	TRBJ1-2	-	TGTGCCAGTAGTATAGCCGGGACAGCCAATGGCTACACCTTC	CASSIAGTANGYTF
-	TRBV6-5	TRBJ2-3	-	TGTGCCAGCAGTTCCCCGGTGGGAGAGGGCACAGATACGCAGTATTTT	CASSSPVGEGTDTQYF